Listed here are 26 T cell receptor beta chains from one sample, sequenced in a study of blood T cell repertoires in COVID-19. Libraries were prepared by immunoSEQ multiplex PCR; TCRdb keeps only in-frame clonotypes and omits some of them. The sample holds nearly 350,000 clones; 85% to 90% are singletons and the top ten take under 6.5%. Input material: peripheral blood. The receptors come from a woman aged 45-59 years with COVID-19, enrolled during active disease.

A word on this clone: Within the sample, other DNA sequences also encode this same CDR3. V usage is TRBV7-3 and J usage is TRBJ1-1; D gene uncertain. With 2 bases removed from V and 1 base from J, the gap between germline ends came to 8 bases. The CDR3 sequence is 14 residues long. The germline CDR1 and CDR2 sequences are SGHTA and FQGTGA. This CDR3 is CASSLGGGNTEAFF. The CDR3 DNA follows: TGTGCCAGCAGCTTAGGAGGTGGGAACACTGAAGCTTTCTTT.

This clone was counted between two and nine times. The CDR3 nucleotides read TGTGCCAGCAGTTTCACACCGAATAGCAATCAGCCCCAGCATTTT. Its translation: CASSFTPNSNQPQHF. The chain has TRBV27 and TRBJ1-5; no reliable D call. Trimming stripped 3 bases from V and 0 bases from J, with 9 bases between. This CDR3 has 15 amino acids. Germline CDR1 MNHEY, CDR2 SMNVEV (reference sequence).

This clone was observed a handful of times. V usage is TRBV5-1 and J usage is TRBJ1-1, with 8 bases matching TRBD1. V trimming: 5 bases; J trimming: 0 bases; junction bases outside the gene matches: 9. The CDR3 has 16 amino acids. Germline V lookup: CDR1 SGHRS, CDR2 YFSETQ. In nucleotides, the CDR3 is TGCGCCAGCAGGGACGGGACAGGAAGGTTGAACACTGAAGCTTTCTTT. Translating it yields CASRDGTGRLNTEAFF.

The V call is TRBV5-8, the J call TRBJ2-1; 7 nucleotides match TRBD1. CDR1 is SGHTS and CDR2 is YDEGEE in the germline V gene. J lost 4 bases, V lost 1 base, and 2 bases had no gene match. This CDR3 region has 14 residues. The chain's CDR3 is CASSLKGQYNEQFF. The CDR3 DNA sequence: TGTGCCAGCAGCTTGAAGGGACAGTACAATGAGCAGTTCTTC.

This chain joins TRBV19 and TRBJ2-2; D not certain. The CDR3 loop spans 13 amino acids. Trimming stripped 1 base from V and 10 bases from J, with 10 bases between. CDR1 and CDR2 from the germline V gene are LNHDA and SQIVND (reference sequence). The CDR3 spells CASSIGREKELFF. CDR3 coding DNA: TGTGCCAGTAGTATAGGTAGAGAGAAGGAGCTGTTTTTT.

Only a few counts were recorded for this clone. The rearrangement uses TRBV6-6 and TRBJ2-7; 11 bases match TRBD2. V trimming: 7 bases; J trimming: 5 bases; junction bases outside the gene matches: 7. This CDR3 has 14 residues. Germline loops: CDR1 MNHNY, CDR2 SVGAGI (reference sequence). Here the CDR3 reads CASTLAGGAHEQYF. In DNA form, the CDR3 reads TGTGCCAGCACTTTAGCGGGAGGGGCCCACGAGCAGTACTTC.

The V gene is TRBV12-1, the J gene TRBJ1-4. TRBV12-1 has pseudogene status. This CDR3 spans 14 amino acids. DNA for the CDR3: TGTGCCAGCAGCTCACAGCCATGCGGGGAAAAACTGTTTTTT. It encodes CASSSQPCGEKLFF.

The gene calls are TRBV2 and TRBJ1-2; possibly TRBD1 for D (5 bases). Germline V gene data show CDR1 as SNHLY and CDR2 as FYNNEI. The V end lost 4 bases, the J end lost 2 bases, and 11 bases lay between the germline ends. The CDR3 runs 14 residues. CDR3 in DNA: TGTGCCAGCAGTGTTAGGAGACAGAACTATGGCTACACCTTC. Protein sequence: CASSVRRQNYGYTF.

The CDR3 sequence: CASSLAGGSRDYEQYF. The CDR3 nucleotides are TGCGCCAGCAGCTTGGCCGGCGGGAGCCGAGATTACGAGCAGTACTTC. The chain joins TRBV5-1 to TRBJ2-7, with 7 nucleotides matching TRBD2. Germline CDR1 reads SGHRS; CDR2 reads YFSETQ. The CDR3 contains 16 residues. The V and J ends lost 0 bases and 4 bases, in that order; junction bases with no gene match: 10.

The chain recombines TRBV30 with TRBJ2-7; unclear D gene. The germline V gene has CDR1 GTSNPN and CDR2 SVGIG (reference sequence). The CDR3 runs 12 residues. Trimming took 4 bases from V and 5 from J, leaving 12 bases between them. CDR3 coding DNA: TGTGCCTGGATGTTCAGGAAAAACGAGCAGTACTTC. As protein: CAWMFRKNEQYF.

The genes are TRBV5-4 and TRBJ2-3, with a possible D match to TRBD1 (6 bases). Trimming removed 2 bases from V and 3 bases from J, with 7 bases in between. The germline V gene has CDR1 SGHNT and CDR2 YYREEE (reference sequence). The CDR3 spans 13 residues. CDR3 in DNA: TGTGCCAGCAGCTTTCAGGGGACAGATACGCAGTATTTT. Translated, it gives CASSFQGTDTQYF. Filled out from reference TRBV5-4 and TRBJ2-3, the complete variable domain reads ETGVTQSPTHLIKTRGQQVTLRCSSQSGHNTVSWYQQALGQGPQFIFQYYREEENGRGNFPPRFSGLQFPNYSSELNVNALELDDSALYLCASSFQGTDTQYFGPGTRLTVL.

V usage is TRBV18 and J usage is TRBJ2-4; D call uncertain. Trimming left V 2 bases short and J 0 bases short, with 8 bases between. The CDR3 consists of 15 residues. The germline V gene has CDR1 KGHSH and CDR2 LQKENI. CDR3 amino acids: CASSPVELAKNIQYF. In DNA form, the CDR3 reads TGTGCCAGCTCACCAGTCGAACTAGCCAAAAACATTCAGTACTTC.

This clone showed up just once. This sequence joins TRBV7-9 and TRBJ1-3, with a weak D call TRBD1 (5 bases). There are 18 residues in the CDR3. Germline V CDR1 and CDR2: SEHNR, FQNEAQ (reference sequence). V lost 5 bases to trimming and J lost 0 bases, with 20 bases between them. As DNA, the CDR3 is TGTGCCAGCAGCAGGGGCGGTGGGGGGACGAGCTCTGGAAACACCATATATTTT. Residues: CASSRGGGGTSSGNTIYF.

V gene TRBV27 combines with J gene TRBJ2-3, with 8 bases that match TRBD1. Germline values: CDR1 MNHEY, CDR2 SMNVEV (reference sequence). V lost 8 bases to trimming and J lost 6 bases; unmatched junction nucleotides: 7. CDR3 length equals 13 residues. DNA for the CDR3: TGTGCCAGCGGAGGACAGGGCAGGGATACGCAGTATTTT. It yields the protein CASGGQGRDTQYF.

This rearrangement joins TRBV15 to TRBJ1-2; the D is unclear. The V end was cut by 0 bases, the J end by 7 bases, with 9 bases between. This CDR3 is built from 13 residues. In germline, CDR1 is LNHNV, CDR2 YYDKDF (reference sequence). This CDR3 reads CATSRDATGGYTF. As DNA, the CDR3 is TGTGCCACCAGCAGAGATGCTACTGGTGGCTACACCTTC.

The V call is TRBV5-1, the J call TRBJ2-7; possibly TRBD2 for D (5 bases). V was clipped by 0 bases and J by 6 bases, with 10 bases between them. Looked up from germline, CDR1 is SGHRS and CDR2 is YFSETQ. CDR3 size: 13 residues. In DNA form, the CDR3 reads TGCGCCAGCAGCTTGGTAGTCGGAGGCGAGCAGTACTTC. As protein: CASSLVVGGEQYF.

This clone was observed at least ten times. The chain is built from TRBV6-5 and TRBJ2-7; TRBD2 aligns across 7 bases. Germline V gene sequence: CDR1 MNHEY, CDR2 SVGAGI. The CDR3 sequence is 16 residues long. The J segment lost 4 bases and the V segment lost 0 bases, leaving 9 bases of the junction unmatched. The CDR3 DNA reads as TGTGCCAGCAGTTACTCGAGATGGGAGGGCCATTACGAGCAGTACTTC. The encoded protein is CASSYSRWEGHYEQYF.

This clone was recorded a few times. The rearrangement uses TRBV9 and TRBJ1-2, with 7 bases identical to TRBD1. Germline assignment: CDR1 SGDLS and CDR2 YYNGEE. The CDR3 spans 13 residues. V shed 4 bases, J shed 3 bases, and the junction held 3 bases outside the gene matches. CDR3 amino acids: CASSRGPDYGYTF. The CDR3, as DNA: TGTGCCAGCAGCAGGGGGCCGGACTATGGCTACACCTTC.

The J gene is TRBJ2-2, the V gene TRBV10-2, with 11 bases identical to TRBD2. This CDR3 contains 16 residues. Germline V gene data show CDR1 as WSHSY and CDR2 as SAAADI. V lost 6 bases, J lost 1 base, and 4 bases stayed unmatched. CDR3 sequence: CASRATSGRNTGELFF. The CDR3 bases are TGCGCCAGCAGAGCTACTAGCGGGAGGAACACCGGGGAGCTGTTTTTT.

This clone was picked up one time. The chain uses TRBV30 and TRBJ2-7; 8 bases agree with TRBD1. The germline CDR1 and CDR2 sequences are GTSNPN and SVGIG (reference sequence). The junction had 10 bases not matched to a gene; V was cut back by 4 bases and J by 5 bases. This CDR3 contains 14 residues. CDR3 nucleotides: TGTGCCTGGACCATAGGACAGGGTCTCAACGAGCAGTACTTC. Residues: CAWTIGQGLNEQYF.

This clone was seen just once. The J gene is TRBJ2-3, the V gene TRBV14; D gene uncertain. There are 15 residues in the CDR3. V was clipped by 2 bases and J by 2 bases, with 11 bases between them. The V gene's germline CDR1 is SGHDN and CDR2 FVKESK. The CDR3 DNA sequence: TGTGCCAGCAGCCAAAACTGGGCCCCCACAGATACGCAGTATTTT. It specifies CASSQNWAPTDTQYF.

The chain recombines TRBV19 with TRBJ2-1; 10 bases are a match to TRBD2. With 5 bases clipped from V and 6 bases from J, the junction kept 16 bases outside the gene matches. The CDR3 is 18 residues long. From germline, CDR1 is LNHDA and CDR2 SQIVND (reference sequence). Here the CDR3 DNA reads TGTGCCAGTAGTGACTTAGCGGGAGGCCTCATCGGCGGCAATGAGCAGTTCTTC. It specifies CASSDLAGGLIGGNEQFF.

The chain couples TRBV30 to TRBJ1-3, with D perhaps TRBD1 (5 bases). Trimming pared 1 base from V and 4 bases from J, leaving 14 bases between. Germline CDR1 and CDR2: GTSNPN and SVGIG (reference sequence). This CDR3 comprises 15 residues. In nucleotides, the CDR3 is TGTGCCTGGAGTGGGAAGGGACTAGGAGGAAACACCATATATTTT. Its protein product is CAWSGKGLGGNTIYF. Variable domain in full (rest from reference TRBV30 and TRBJ1-3): SQTIHQWPATLVQPVGSPLSLECTVEGTSNPNLYWYRQAAGRGLQLLFYSVGIGQISSEVPQNLSASRPQDRQFILSSKKLLLSDSGFYLCAWSGKGLGGNTIYFGEGSWLTVV.

This clone was detected once. The CDR3 protein is CASSRGGAGGYTF. The CDR3 nucleotides are TGTGCCAGCAGTCGAGGGGGGGCTGGAGGCTACACCTTC. The chain couples TRBV7-9 to TRBJ1-2, with a possible D match to TRBD1 (6 bases). Germline V gene sequence: CDR1 SEHNR, CDR2 FQNEAQ (reference sequence). V was pared by 6 bases and J by 8 bases, with 16 bases between. There are 13 residues in the CDR3. The full variable domain, completed using reference TRBV7-9 and TRBJ1-2, is DTGVSQNPRHKITKRGQNVTFRCDPISEHNRLYWYRQTLGQGPEFLTYFQNEAQLEKSRLLSDRFSAERPKGSFSTLEIQRTEQGDSAMYLCASSRGGAGGYTFGSGTRLTVV.

This chain connects TRBV24-1 to TRBJ1-5; 8 nucleotides agree with TRBD1. Germline values: CDR1 KGHDR, CDR2 SFDVKD. J gave up 5 bases and V 5 bases, and 7 bases lay outside the gene matches. The CDR3 runs to 15 residues. CDR3 sequence reads: CATSGKDRGDQPQHF. The CDR3 DNA follows: TGTGCCACCAGTGGAAAAGACAGGGGAGATCAGCCCCAGCATTTT.

The gene calls are TRBV11-3 and TRBJ1-4, with D hard to call. CDR3 length: 15 amino acids. Germline values: CDR1 SGHNT, CDR2 YENEEA. Trimming removed 3 bases from V and 8 bases from J, with 16 bases in between. The CDR3 DNA reads TGTGCCAGCAGCTTCTCCGGGGTTATGCAGGAAAAACTGTTTTTT. Its protein product is CASSFSGVMQEKLFF.